There are a few counts of the clone carrying this T cell receptor beta chain. The entry originates in a study of PD-L1 blockade in urothelial cancer. Trimming took off 0 bases at V and 0 bases at J, with 19 bases between the two ends. Germline loops: CDR1 SGHRS, CDR2 YFSETQ. The length of the CDR3 is 18 residues. Generated by immunoSEQ multiplex PCR, the TCRdb table keeps only in-frame clones and is missing some. This repertoire shows roughly 45,000 clones, about 82% found once; its top ten account for 8.8%. The time point: peripheral blood 6 weeks after treatment start. The source is a man aged 65 to 85 with urothelial cancer. This chain joins TRBV5-1 and TRBJ2-7, with a possible D match to TRBD2 (5 bases). The sample here was PBMCs, taken around atezolizumab (anti-PD-L1) treatment. In nucleotides, the CDR3 is TGCGCCAGCAGCTTGGAGGGAGATCCTTCCCCGGGCTCCTACGAGCAGTACTTC. Its translation is CASSLEGDPSPGSYEQYF.